The next 8 T cell receptor beta chains were all read from a single sample in a study of blood T cell repertoires in COVID-19. Method: immunoSEQ multiplex PCR; TCRdb's copy keeps in-frame clones and lacks some. The sample lists approximately 85,000 clones; roughly 90% were seen once. Material: peripheral blood. Source of these receptors: a woman aged 80 or over with active or convalescent COVID-19.

The sample holds one count of this clone. The chain carries TRBV5-4 and TRBJ2-1; 10 bases map to TRBD2. Germline CDR1 reads SGHNT; CDR2 reads YYREEE (reference sequence). CDR3 length: 14 amino acids. V lost 1 base, J lost 8 bases, and 3 bases stayed unmatched. The CDR3 region is CASSLLAGADEQFF. The CDR3 DNA reads TGTGCCAGCAGCTTGCTAGCGGGAGCGGATGAGCAGTTCTTC. Filled out from reference TRBV5-4 and TRBJ2-1, the complete variable domain reads ETGVTQSPTHLIKTRGQQVTLRCSSQSGHNTVSWYQQALGQGPQFIFQYYREEENGRGNFPPRFSGLQFPNYSSELNVNALELDDSALYLCASSLLAGADEQFFGPGTRLTVL.

This chain's CDR3 is CASSLRQGRTEAFF. Written as DNA, the CDR3 is TGTGCCAGCAGTTTAAGGCAGGGGCGGACTGAAGCTTTCTTT. The chain links TRBV27 to TRBJ1-1; D possibly corresponds to TRBD1 (6 bases). CDR1 is MNHEY and CDR2 is SMNVEV in the germline V gene (reference sequence). V was cut by 2 bases and J by 5 bases, with 12 bases left in between. The CDR3 runs to 14 residues.

The chain combines TRBV19 with TRBJ1-4; 8 bases agree with TRBD1. V was clipped by 5 bases and J by 6 bases; unmatched bases: 14. The CDR3 length is 17 residues. The V gene's germline CDR1 is LNHDA and CDR2 SQIVND (reference sequence). The CDR3 nucleotides read TGTGCCAGTAGTGCCCTCAGGGGGCGAGATATGGATGAAAAACTGTTTTTT. Its translation: CASSALRGRDMDEKLFF.

The chain carries TRBV10-1 and TRBJ2-1; 12 nucleotides agree with TRBD2. V trimming: 6 bases; J trimming: 4 bases; junction bases outside the gene matches: 4. Per the germline V gene, CDR1 is WNHNN and CDR2 is SYGVQD (reference sequence). This CDR3 has 15 amino acids. For the CDR3, the DNA is TGCGCCAGCAGCCAAGGACTAGCGGGGTACAATGAGCAGTTCTTC. Its translation is CASSQGLAGYNEQFF.

The chain employs TRBV30 and TRBJ1-6; D not certain. This CDR3 is built from 14 residues. CDR1 is GTSNPN and CDR2 is SVGIG in the germline V gene (reference sequence). The ends were cut back, 4 bases at V and 10 bases at J, with 17 bases in the middle. The CDR3 DNA reads as TGTGCCTGGAATTTTTCGGGTACGAGGTCACCCCTCCACTTT. This sequence encodes CAWNFSGTRSPLHF.

The rearrangement links TRBV6-5 to TRBJ1-1; D is perhaps TRBD1 (5 bases). V was cut by 7 bases and J by 1 base, with 16 bases left in between. Per germline, CDR1 MNHEY and CDR2 SVGAGI. The CDR3 is 15 residues long. Written as DNA, the CDR3 is TGTGCCAGCACCCTGTCGTGGGGCGGGAACACTGAAGCTTTCTTT. It codes for CASTLSWGGNTEAFF.

This rearrangement joins TRBV6-5 to TRBJ1-1, with 7 bases matching TRBD1. The CDR3 loop spans 14 amino acids. J gave up 3 bases and V 6 bases, and 7 bases lay outside the gene matches. Looked up from germline, CDR1 is MNHEY and CDR2 is SVGAGI. The CDR3 bases are TGTGCCAGCAGGCTTCGGCAGGGGGACACTGAAGCTTTCTTT. It specifies CASRLRQGDTEAFF.

This clone was seen just once. The chain couples TRBV23-1 to TRBJ2-7; TRBD2 matches at 10 bases. TRBV23-1 is reported as an ORF; its role is uncertain. The CDR3 contains 15 residues. Losses at the gene ends were 9 bases for V and 3 bases for J; bases not matched to a gene: 11. This CDR3 is CARQGPLAGVYEQYF. The DNA for the CDR3 is TGCGCCAGGCAGGGTCCCCTAGCGGGGGTCTACGAGCAGTACTTC.